These 21 T cell receptor beta chains were sequenced from one sample in a study of radiotherapy plus CTLA-4 blockade in lung cancer. Data came from immunoSEQ multiplex PCR; TCRdb stores just in-frame clones and leaves some out. This table has about 88,000 clones, roughly 70% appearing once. Sequenced material: peripheral blood, taken from a patient treated with radiotherapy plus ipilimumab. These receptors all stem from a human donor with non-small cell lung cancer that progressed on radiotherapy plus ipilimumab.

The chain recombines TRBV5-1 with TRBJ2-3, with D unclear. Looked up from germline, CDR1 is SGHRS and CDR2 is YFSETQ. The CDR3 sequence is 13 residues long. Trimming took off 3 bases at V and 5 bases at J, with 10 bases between the two ends. The CDR3 nucleotides are TGCGCCAGCAGCTACTACTGGGGAGATACGCAGTATTTT. Translating gives CASSYYWGDTQYF. Full variable domain (outside the CDR3, taken from reference TRBV5-1 and TRBJ2-3): KAGVTQTPRYLIKTRGQQVTLSCSPISGHRSVSWYQQTPGQGLQFLFEYFSETQRNKGNFPGRFSGRQFSNSRSEMNVSTLELGDSALYLCASSYYWGDTQYFGPGTRLTVL.

This chain connects TRBV27 to TRBJ2-5; 9 bases fit TRBD2. The ends lost 2 bases at V and 2 bases at J; junction bases unmatched: 9. The CDR3 extends over 17 amino acids. The germline V gene has CDR1 MNHEY and CDR2 SMNVEV (reference sequence). The CDR3 spells CASSLSGGLAGQETQYF. In DNA, the CDR3 is TGTGCCAGCAGTTTAAGCGGTGGCCTAGCGGGGCAAGAGACCCAGTACTTC.

This sequence joins TRBV19 and TRBJ1-3; D is perhaps TRBD1 (5 bases). The CDR3 is made up of 14 amino acids. CDR1 and CDR2 from the germline V gene are LNHDA and SQIVND (reference sequence). Trimming left V 6 bases short and J 4 bases short, with 13 bases between. The CDR3 reads CASRPGHAGNTIYF. The CDR3 DNA follows: TGTGCCAGTAGGCCTGGACACGCAGGAAACACCATATATTTT.

In this sample, this clone turned up a few times. CDR3 region: CASSQSRGAGNTIYF. CDR3 DNA sequence: TGTGCCAGCTCCCAAAGTCGGGGAGCTGGAAACACCATATATTTT. The rearrangement joins TRBV18 to TRBJ1-3; D gene uncertain. Deletions cut 6 bases from V and 2 bases from J, with 14 bases between. Germline V gene lookup returns CDR1 KGHSH and CDR2 LQKENI. CDR3 length: 15 residues.

V gene TRBV5-4 combines with J gene TRBJ1-1; 9 bases align to TRBD1. Per the germline V gene, CDR1 is SGHNT and CDR2 is YYREEE (reference sequence). This CDR3 region has 15 residues. V was clipped by 4 bases and J by 2 bases; unmatched bases: 6. The CDR3 DNA is TGTGCCAGCAGCGGAAGGGACAGGGCTAACACTGAAGCTTTCTTT. Translating gives CASSGRDRANTEAFF. The full variable domain, its missing parts supplied by reference TRBV5-4 and TRBJ1-1, is ETGVTQSPTHLIKTRGQQVTLRCSSQSGHNTVSWYQQALGQGPQFIFQYYREEENGRGNFPPRFSGLQFPNYSSELNVNALELDDSALYLCASSGRDRANTEAFFGQGTRLTVV.

The rearrangement links TRBV5-6 to TRBJ1-4; D is possibly TRBD1 (6 bases). V was cut by 1 base and J by 7 bases, with 8 bases left in between. CDR1 and CDR2 (germline): SGHDT, YYEEEE. The CDR3 has 13 amino acids. This chain's CDR3 is CASSLSRGEKLFF. CDR3 nucleotide sequence: TGTGCCAGCAGCTTGTCCAGGGGTGAAAAACTGTTTTTT.

This clone appeared a few times. Other DNA sequences of this sample code for an identical CDR3. V gene TRBV7-9 combines with J gene TRBJ2-7, with D possibly TRBD1 on 6 matching bases. Per germline, CDR1 SEHNR and CDR2 FQNEAQ (reference sequence). This CDR3 has 11 residues. Between the trimmed V and J ends, which lost 3 bases and 6 bases, there was a span of 6 bases. In nucleotides, the CDR3 is TGTGCCAGCAGCTTGGGGGCCGAGCAGTACTTC. Amino acid sequence: CASSLGAEQYF.

Only a few counts were recorded for this clone. The chain employs TRBV4-3 and TRBJ2-1; D gene ambiguous. This CDR3 spans 13 amino acids. V lost 1 base to trimming and J lost 2 bases, with 3 bases between them. Germline lookup yields CDR1 LGHNA and CDR2 YSLEER. Written as DNA, the CDR3 is TGCGCCAGCAGCCAAGGTCCCTACAATGAGCAGTTCTTC. This sequence encodes CASSQGPYNEQFF.

J is TRBJ2-1 and V is TRBV19, with D possibly TRBD2 on 6 matching bases. Trimming shortened V by 5 bases and J by 7 bases, and 24 bases separated the two germline ends. The length of the CDR3 is 17 residues. CDR1 and CDR2 (germline): LNHDA, SQIVND (reference sequence). CDR3 nucleotides: TGTGCCAGTAGTTCCGGGGCTTCCAGCGGGTCGGGGAATGAGCAGTTCTTC. Translating gives CASSSGASSGSGNEQFF.

The chain carries TRBV6-1 and TRBJ1-2; unclear D gene. Trimming left V 2 bases short and J 7 bases short, with 11 bases between. CDR1 is MNHNS and CDR2 is SASEGT in the germline V gene. This CDR3 has 13 amino acids. The CDR3 is CASSEYEERGYTF. As DNA, the CDR3 is TGTGCCAGCAGTGAATACGAGGAGCGTGGCTACACCTTC.

The chain combines TRBV2 with TRBJ2-2, with a weak D call TRBD1 (6 bases). V shed 8 bases and J shed 6 bases, with 25 bases lying between them. Per the germline V gene, CDR1 is SNHLY and CDR2 is FYNNEI. CDR3 size: 17 residues. The CDR3 is CASHPAGAGVFPGELFF. The CDR3 region has the DNA TGTGCCAGCCACCCTGCCGGGGCAGGGGTTTTTCCCGGGGAGCTGTTTTTT.

This clone was counted only a few times. The V gene is TRBV15, the J gene TRBJ1-6; D is uncertain. V gave up 0 bases and J gave up 7 bases, with 10 bases separating them. Per the germline V gene, CDR1 is LNHNV and CDR2 is YYDKDF (reference sequence). This CDR3 contains 15 residues. This CDR3 reads CATSREGYANSPLHF. The CDR3 nucleotides are TGTGCCACCAGCAGAGAAGGATATGCCAATTCACCCCTCCACTTT.

This clone showed up just a few times. The chain joins TRBV9 to TRBJ1-5, with 7 bases matching TRBD1. The CDR3 contains 13 residues. Trimming took 0 bases from V and 9 from J; bases not matched to a gene: 3. Looked up from germline, CDR1 is SGDLS and CDR2 is YYNGEE. The CDR3 region is CASSVGQGSPQHF. CDR3 nucleotides: TGTGCCAGCAGCGTAGGACAGGGATCGCCCCAGCATTTT.

The chain recombines TRBV28 with TRBJ2-1; 9 bases align to TRBD1. Trimming cost V 7 bases and J 8 bases; bases outside gene matches: 9. The germline gives CDR1 MDHEN, CDR2 SYDVKM. The CDR3 loop spans 14 amino acids. The CDR3 region is CASIGQGFRDEQFF. The CDR3 DNA follows: TGTGCCAGCATCGGACAGGGGTTTAGAGATGAGCAGTTCTTC.

The chain has TRBV19 and TRBJ2-7; D remains unclear. Germline V lookup: CDR1 LNHDA, CDR2 SQIVND (reference sequence). Trimming cost V 6 bases and J 3 bases, with 6 bases left between them. The CDR3 has 11 amino acids. The CDR3 nucleotides are TGTGCCAGTAGCAACTTCTACGAGCAGTACTTC. Protein sequence: CASSNFYEQYF.

The chain is built from TRBV5-1 and TRBJ2-2; the D is unclear. CDR1 SGHRS and CDR2 YFSETQ come from the germline V gene. The CDR3 is made up of 15 amino acids. Between the trimmed V and J ends, which lost 0 bases and 3 bases, there was a span of 9 bases. The CDR3 nucleotides are TGCGCCAGCAGCTTGGAGAGCAGTTACACCGGGGAGCTGTTTTTT. It is translated as CASSLESSYTGELFF.

This chain links TRBV4-1 with TRBJ2-1; 7 bases match TRBD2. The germline gives CDR1 MGHRA, CDR2 YSYEKL. V trimming: 4 bases; J trimming: 3 bases; junction bases outside the gene matches: 6. The CDR3 sequence is 15 residues long. CDR3 DNA sequence: TGCGCCAGCAGCCCTTTGAGCGGGGTCTACAATGAGCAGTTCTTC. Translation: CASSPLSGVYNEQFF.

CDR3: CASSLGGDRTVPEPQHF. The DNA for the CDR3 is TGTGCCAGCAGCTTGGGGGGGGACAGGACCGTACCTGAGCCCCAGCATTTT. The chain uses TRBV5-5 and TRBJ1-5; 8 bases match TRBD1. The ends lost 0 bases at V and 8 bases at J; junction bases unmatched: 13. The CDR3 totals 17 residues. From germline, CDR1 is SGHKS and CDR2 YYEKEE (reference sequence).

This chain connects TRBV20-1 to TRBJ2-1; D is ambiguous. With 4 bases removed from V and 4 bases from J, the gap between germline ends came to 5 bases. Germline V gives CDR1 DFQATT, CDR2 SNEGSKA (reference sequence). This CDR3 comprises 11 residues. For the CDR3, the DNA is TGCAGTGCTACGAGGTACAATGAGCAGTTCTTC. Translation: CSATRYNEQFF.

This clone has more than one count but fewer than ten. This chain connects TRBV7-3 to TRBJ2-3, with D maybe TRBD2 (6 bases). Between the trimmed V and J ends, which lost 1 base and 4 bases, there was a span of 6 bases. The CDR3 runs 13 residues. CDR1 is SGHTA, CDR2 FQGTGA, per germline. Here the CDR3 reads CASSLIAADTQYF. The CDR3 DNA is TGTGCCAGCAGCTTAATAGCGGCAGATACGCAGTATTTT.

The CDR3 is CASSDRDREGNPEAFF. For the CDR3, the DNA is TGTGCCAGCAGCGACCGGGACAGGGAAGGTAACCCTGAAGCTTTCTTT. This rearrangement joins TRBV7-9 to TRBJ1-1, with TRBD1 matching 9 bases. This CDR3 has 16 residues. Germline assignment: CDR1 SEHNR and CDR2 FQNEAQ (reference sequence). V trimming: 5 bases; J trimming: 6 bases; junction bases outside the gene matches: 13.